These T cell receptor beta chains were read from a single sample in a study of T cell changes during pregnancy in multiple sclerosis. Produced via immunoSEQ multiplex PCR; TCRdb's table is partial and in-frame only. The table includes approximately 52,000 clones, 85% to 95% detected once. The material sequenced was CD4+ T cells from peripheral blood mononuclear cells, taken in the third trimester of pregnancy. These receptors originate from a female donor with multiple sclerosis, enrolled in a pregnancy study. The conserved cysteine and the conserved F or W are not part of the CDR3 here. Fields, in order: V gene, CDR3 protein.

TRBV5-1 | ASSSRGENTEAF
TRBV2 | ASSFPSPSGSPKV
TRBV5-1 | ASSLVFAGVYEQF
TRBV4-1 | ASSPDQGGSTEQY
TRBV28 | ASISEQGGSEQY
TRBV20-1 | SASRVTEAF
TRBV5-4 | ASSLDTVYGYT
TRBV5-6 | ASRSRDRVRDSPLH
TRBV5-1 | ASSPALDTYEQY
TRBV27 | ASSFPDREAF
TRBV6-5 | ASSDLTVNTEAF
TRBV5-5 | ASSATGNSPLH
TRBV25-1 | ASRKGGGTGELF
TRBV19 | ASKGGGDEQF
TRBV30 | ASRQSPGNTIY
TRBV2 | ASREDWVPNSPLH
TRBV19 | ASSIQGARAEAF
TRBV15 | ATSTLAGASEQY
TRBV2 | ASRGETGMGSPLH
TRBV19 | ASSIGQGAGTGELF
TRBV6-1 | ASISPTGATGELF
TRBV19 | ASSILGQGLETQY
TRBV10-3 | AISGVGGSDTQY
TRBV6-1 | ASRGRVLPGELF
TRBV5-8 | ASSLGQWRAYEQY
TRBV11-3 | ASSRTAEPGNTIY
TRBV20-1 | SARLDNEQF
TRBV9 | ASSIGGGFSEKLF
TRBV6-1 | ASSEARPGKVYNEQF
TRBV5-1 | ASTDRGATSGDNEQF
TRBV5-8 | ASSPGTVQWSNQPQH
TRBV10-3 | AIPASDSRLANYGYT
TRBV4-2 | ASSQLTSTTDTQY
TRBV4-1 | ASSQDFPANYGYT
TRBV5-1 | ASSFRTSGGAKNEQF
TRBV7-9 | ASSLQTTGSRKLF
TRBV10-2 | ASSETRLAGTNTGELF
TRBV6-1 | ASSERGLNTEAF
TRBV6-1 | ASSEAGQGYYNEQF
TRBV5-6 | ASSLVLGTGFMNTEAF
TRBV28 | ASSPGGAEEANYGYT
TRBV5-1 | ASSLGQMNTEAF
TRBV11-2 | ASSSRTGELF
TRBV5-4 | ASSLEAPGVLNEQF
TRBV7-8 | ASSPRTAVLNEKLF
TRBV19 | ASSPDTFNYGYT
TRBV6-1 | ASSEIGQGFQPQH
TRBV2 | ASSGSGGAEAF
TRBV28 | ASSPGQGSGNTIY
TRBV7-8 | ASSVIREGGSEQY
TRBV6-5 | ASRRGHNQPQH
TRBV6-4 | ASSQTAMNTEAF
TRBV9 | ASSPGHRGNEQY
TRBV6-1 | ASSEGIGGARNSPLH
TRBV28 | ASESPDRGLYEQY
TRBV7-9 | ASSLTAGSAEAF
TRBV4-1 | ASSQDLQGDSPLH
TRBV7-2 | ASSPGGGTEAF
TRBV11-2 | ASSLAGLAGGREQF
TRBV6-1 | ASREPGGRGNEQF